This T cell receptor beta chain was recovered during a study of T cell responses to AZD1222 COVID-19 vaccine. Details on this clone: What it recognizes is unknown.

The CDR3 consists of 14 residues. CDR1 is MNHEY and CDR2 is SVGAGI in the germline V gene. V gave up 8 bases and J gave up 7 bases; unmatched junction bases: 8. The assay was immunoSEQ multiplex PCR, and TCRdb's table has in-frame clones only and misses some. This table has around 50,000 clones, 70% to 90% appearing once. Study-level points and caveats: Repertoires were obtained only post-peak T cell response. Baseline seropositivity characterized only six AZD1222 recipients.

The rearrangement links TRBV6-5 to TRBJ2-1; 10 bases line up with TRBD1. The clonotype was recovered from an adult in good health. The material sequenced was peripheral blood, taken on day 0 of AZD1222 vaccination. Here the CDR3 reads CASLRDRGFNEQFF. The CDR3, as DNA: TGTGCCAGCTTACGGGACAGGGGATTTAATGAGCAGTTCTTC.